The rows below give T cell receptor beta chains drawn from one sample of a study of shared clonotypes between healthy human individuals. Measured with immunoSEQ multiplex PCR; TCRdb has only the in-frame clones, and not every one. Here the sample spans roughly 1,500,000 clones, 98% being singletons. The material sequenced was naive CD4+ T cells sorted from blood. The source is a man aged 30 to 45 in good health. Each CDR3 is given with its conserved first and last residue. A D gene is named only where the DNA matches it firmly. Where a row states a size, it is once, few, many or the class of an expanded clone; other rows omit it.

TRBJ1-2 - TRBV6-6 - TGTGCCACGCGGGGCAGCGCGCTTAACTATGGCTACACCTTC CATRGSALNYGYTF
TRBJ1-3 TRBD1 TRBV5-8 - TGTGCCAGCAGCTTGGACAGGGGGACGACTGGAAACACCATATATTTT CASSLDRGTTGNTIYF
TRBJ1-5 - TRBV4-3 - TGCGCCAGCAGCCCCTCGGGGACCCCAGATCAGCCCCAGCATTTT CASSPSGTPDQPQHF
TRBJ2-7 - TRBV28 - TGTGCCAGTCAACAGGGAGTGTACGAGCAGTACTTC CASQQGVYEQYF
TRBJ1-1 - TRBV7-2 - TGTGCCAGCAGCGCACGTCACTGGGACACTGAAGCTTTCTTT CASSARHWDTEAFF
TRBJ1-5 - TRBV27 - TGTGCCAGCAGTTTATCCCTAATGACGAATCAGCCCCAGCATTTT CASSLSLMTNQPQHF
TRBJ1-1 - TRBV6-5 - TGTGCCAGCAGCTTAACACGAAACACTGAAGCTTTCTTT CASSLTRNTEAFF
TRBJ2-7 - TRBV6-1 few TGTGCCAGCAGTGTCTACGAGCAGTACTTC CASSVYEQYF
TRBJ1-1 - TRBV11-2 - TGTGCCAGCAGCTCTCTGGGGGCAGACACTGAAGCTTTCTTT CASSSLGADTEAFF
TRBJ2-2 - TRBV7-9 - TGTGCCAGCAGCTTAGTGGGGAGTCGAACCGGGGAGCTGTTTTTT CASSLVGSRTGELFF
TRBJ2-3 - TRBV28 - TGTGCCAGCATCCCCCCGGGGGCCGTCAGCACAGATACGCAGTATTTT CASIPPGAVSTDTQYF
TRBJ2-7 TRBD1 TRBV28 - TGTGCCAGCAGTTTACGAGGGACAGCCTCCTACGAGCAGTACTTC CASSLRGTASYEQYF
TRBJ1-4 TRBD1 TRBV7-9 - TGTGCCAGCAGCTTACGACAGGGTGCCAATGAAAAACTGTTTTTT CASSLRQGANEKLFF
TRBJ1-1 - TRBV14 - TGTGCCAGCAGCCAATATATGTCGGGGCCTTCAAGCCTCTACACTGAAGCTTTCTTT CASSQYMSGPSSLYTEAFF
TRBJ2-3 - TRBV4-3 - TGCGCCAGCAGCCATAGACCGGGGGCAGATACGCAGTATTTT CASSHRPGADTQYF
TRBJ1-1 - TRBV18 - TGTGCCAGCTCCCCCACCGGGAAAACCACTTACACTGAAGCTTTCTTT CASSPTGKTTYTEAFF
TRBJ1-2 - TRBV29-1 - TGCAGCGTTGATGACACGGGGGCGGGTGGCTACACCTTC CSVDDTGAGGYTF
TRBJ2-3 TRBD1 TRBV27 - TGTGCCAGCTTGGACAGGTACACAGATACGCAGTATTTT CASLDRYTDTQYF
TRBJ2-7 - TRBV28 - TGTGCCAGCAGTTTAACCCCCGGGGCTCCCTACGAGCAGTACTTC CASSLTPGAPYEQYF
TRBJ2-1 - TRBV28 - TGTGCCAGCAGTTTACCGACCTACAATGAGCAGTTCTTC CASSLPTYNEQFF
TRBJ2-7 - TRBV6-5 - TGTGCCAGCAGTTATCGCCAGGGCGCCTACGAGCAGTACTTC CASSYRQGAYEQYF
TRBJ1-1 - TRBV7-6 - TGTGCCAGCAGCCTAAACAGGAACACTGAAGCTTTCTTT CASSLNRNTEAFF
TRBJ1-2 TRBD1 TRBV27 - TGTGCCAGCAGTTCCCATGCACAGGGGGCGGGTGGCTACACCTTC CASSSHAQGAGGYTF
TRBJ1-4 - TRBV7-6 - TGTGCCAGCAGCTTAGTGCCAGGGAGGGAAAAACTGTTTTTT CASSLVPGREKLFF
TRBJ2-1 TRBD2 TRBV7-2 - TGTGCCAGCAGCTTAGGGCTAGCGGGAATAGGATCCTACAATGAGCAGTTCTTC CASSLGLAGIGSYNEQFF
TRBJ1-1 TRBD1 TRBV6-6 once TGTGCCAGCAGTACAGGGGTCACTGAAGCTTTCTTT CASSTGVTEAFF
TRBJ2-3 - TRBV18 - TGTGCCAGCTCACCACTCCCCGGGACAGATACGCAGTATTTT CASSPLPGTDTQYF